The T cell receptor beta chain described here comes from a study of CD8 T cells in ankylosing spondylitis. Study-level findings and limits: Reports of some motif variants in reactive arthritis synovial fluid and blood predate this one. In peripheral blood, disease-linked CD8+ clones occurred at relatively low frequencies. Ankylosing spondylitis blood seemed to carry a telltale TCR beta motif made of under 10 highly homologous variants.

Germline CDR1 and CDR2: SGHVS and FQNEAQ. The ends were cut back, 6 bases at V and 3 bases at J, with 12 bases in the middle. The CDR3 is 13 amino acids. TCRdb ran MiXCR on the 5' RACE reads and lists one entry per CDR3 protein. The sample shows about 540,000 distinct CDR3 sequences, about 13% of them seen only once. As regards this clonotype: Its antigen is still unknown.

This receptor was taken from a male donor with ankylosing spondylitis. The V gene is TRBV7-8, the J gene TRBJ2-7; TRBD1 is a possible D gene (5 bases). The specimen sequenced was blood, either unsorted or a sorted T cell fraction (not recorded which). The CDR3 nucleotides are TGTGCCAGCAGAGCAAATCAGGGCTACGAGCAGTACTTC. This gives the protein CASRANQGYEQYF.